Each of the 10 T cell receptor beta chains below was sequenced from the same sample in a study of tumor-infiltrating lymphocytes in primary liver carcinoma. Co-extracting RNA and DNA was done with roughly 17-34 mg of unsorted bulk tissue as input. The authors made TCR beta cDNA from about 500 ng total RNA with a constant-region primer. A slightly modified ARM-PCR protocol with three nested multiplex PCR rounds produced these TCR beta libraries. Primers for the first two PCR rounds were TRBV1-TRBV30 forward primers and a C-beta reverse primer (approximately 10 cycles per round). One entry per CDR3 protein, called by TCRdb with MiXCR from the multiplex PCR reads. This sample carries about 100,000 distinct CDR3 sequences, approximately 68% of them seen once, and the ten largest clones take around 30%. The sample consisted of tumor-adjacent normal liver tissue. The receptors were sampled from a middle-aged man with primary liver carcinoma and hepatitis B virus infection.

This chain uses TRBV19 with TRBJ2-1; D not resolved. This CDR3 is 15 amino acids long. V was shortened by 1 base and J by 3 bases, with 10 bases between the two germline ends. Per germline, CDR1 LNHDA and CDR2 SQIVND (reference sequence). CDR3 sequence reads: CASSIGVDFYNEQFF. In DNA, the CDR3 is TGTGCCAGTAGTATAGGAGTGGATTTCTACAATGAGCAGTTCTTC.

Points on this clonotype: One end of the junction fails to match germline, which may point to a read error. In nucleotides, the CDR3 is TGTGCCAGCACTTCTCAGGGGGCCGGGGAGCTGCTTTTT. Translating gives CASTSQGAGELLF. V usage is TRBV7-9 and J usage is TRBJ2-2; 8 nucleotides align to TRBD1. CDR1 SEHNR and CDR2 FQNEAQ come from the germline V gene (reference sequence). The CDR3 sequence is 13 residues long.

V usage is TRBV10-2 and J usage is TRBJ2-7; D is unclear. CDR3 length: 12 amino acids. V lost 6 bases and J 5 bases, leaving 11 bases between the germline ends. Germline V gives CDR1 WSHSY, CDR2 SAAADI. DNA for the CDR3: TGCGCCAGCAGCCGAGGCGTCAACGAGCAGTACTTC. Translated, it gives CASSRGVNEQYF.

V usage is TRBV5-1 and J usage is TRBJ2-1; D assignment may be TRBD1 or TRBD2 (5 bases each). V lost 4 bases and J 4 bases, leaving 15 bases between the germline ends. The CDR3 totals 15 residues. Germline V gene sequence: CDR1 SGHRS, CDR2 YFSETQ. The CDR3 is CASSPRVARYNEQFF. CDR3 DNA sequence: TGCGCCAGCAGCCCCAGGGTAGCGAGGTACAATGAGCAGTTCTTC.

The sample holds one count of this clonotype. V is TRBV7-8 and J is TRBJ1-5; the D is unclear. V was clipped by 1 base and J by 0 bases, with 19 bases between them. Germline CDR1 is SGHVS and CDR2 is FQNEAQ. This CDR3 region has 19 residues. The CDR3: CASSLGFAGTLGSNQPQHF. CDR3 DNA: TGTGCCAGCAGCTTAGGGTTCGCAGGAACACTCGGTAGCAATCAGCCCCAGCATTTT.

Only one count was recorded for this clonotype. The chain is built from TRBV5-6 and TRBJ2-3, with D perhaps TRBD2 (6 bases). The germline V and J ends were trimmed by 1 base and 8 bases, with 11 bases remaining between them. The CDR3 totals 13 residues. The germline CDR1 and CDR2 sequences are SGHDT and YYEEEE. CDR3 in DNA: TGTGCCAGCAGCTTGTTAATCGGGGGTACGCAGTATTTT. Translated, it gives CASSLLIGGTQYF.

The chain employs TRBV2 and TRBJ2-5, with D unresolved. V lost 9 bases, J lost 1 base, and 9 bases lay in between. Germline CDR1 reads SNHLY; CDR2 reads FYNNEI. The CDR3 runs 12 residues. The CDR3 DNA is TGTGCCAGTGAACTCCGCCAAGAGACCCAGTACTTC. Protein: CASELRQETQYF.

Notes on this clonotype: This sequence may be a read error, since a much larger clone differs from it by one base. The V call is TRBV5-4, the J call TRBJ2-2; 12 bases map to TRBD2. CDR3 size: 16 residues. Germline assignment: CDR1 SGHNT and CDR2 YYREEE (reference sequence). The CDR3 loop reads CASSFRTSGITGEPFF. The CDR3 region has the DNA TGTGCCAGCAGCTTTAGGACTAGCGGGATCACCGGGGAGCCGTTTTTT.

Turning to this clonotype: Lacking the conserved final phenylalanine or tryptophan, this CDR3 likely reflects a read error. The DNA is left out, because the CDR3 cannot be placed on it with certainty; the CDR3 is given as TCRdb lists it. V and J are TRBV28 and TRBJ2-1; TRBD2 is the table's D call and was not checked against the DNA. Germline CDR1 is MDHEN and CDR2 is SYDVKM. With termini counted, the CDR3 has 15 amino acids. CDR3 loop: CASSLDGVQGRGGFL.

This chain uses TRBV12-3 or TRBV12-4 with TRBJ1-1; D is ambiguous. Between the trimmed V and J ends, which lost 6 bases and 2 bases, there was a span of 7 bases. The CDR3 is made up of 12 amino acids. CDR3 residues: CASRMHNTEAFF. CDR3 sequence (DNA): TGTGCCAGCAGGATGCACAACACTGAAGCTTTCTTT.